These T cell receptor beta chains were read from a single sample in a study of blood T cell repertoires in COVID-19. TCRdb's table, derived via immunoSEQ multiplex PCR, lists solely in-frame clones and lacks some. The sample holds under 150,000 clones, around 89% seen once. Sequencing was done on a sample of peripheral blood. All receptors come from a human donor in a cohort sampled during active COVID-19. CDR3s include the opening cysteine and the closing phenylalanine or tryptophan. The D gene is left open where the match is weak. Clone size is not always given. Where it is, it says once, few, many or a class for expanded clones.

v_call	d_call	j_call	clone_size	cdr3_nt	cdr3_aa
TRBV18	.	TRBJ2-1	.	TGTGCCAGCTCACACAGGGAAAGGCCTGCAGATGAGCAGTTCTTC	CASSHRERPADEQFF
TRBV5-1	.	TRBJ2-7	.	TGCGCCAGCAGCTTGGAAAGCGGATACGAGCAGTACTTC	CASSLESGYEQYF
TRBV7-9	TRBD1	TRBJ1-1	.	TGTGCCAGCAGCCCCAGGTCAGGGGGAGAAGCTTTCTTT	CASSPRSGGEAFF
TRBV7-9	.	TRBJ1-6	.	TGTGCCAGCAGCTTAGTAGAGGGCTCACCCCTCCACTTT	CASSLVEGSPLHF
TRBV20-1	.	TRBJ1-5	.	TGCAGTGCTAAGGTTGAGGCGCCCCAGCATTTT	CSAKVEAPQHF
TRBV21-1	.	TRBJ1-2	.	TGTGCCAGCAGATCGGGGGGCATTCTTGGCTACACCTTC	CASRSGGILGYTF
TRBV6-4	.	TRBJ1-4	.	TGTGCCAGCAGTCCCCTGGGAGGGGGAGGCGAAAAACTGTTTTTT	CASSPLGGGGEKLFF
TRBV11-2	.	TRBJ2-1	.	TGTGCCAGCAGCTTAGCGGACAGCAATGAGCAGTTCTTC	CASSLADSNEQFF
TRBV19	TRBD1	TRBJ2-7	.	TGTGCCAGTGCCCCCGGGACAGGGATCTACGAGCAGTACTTC	CASAPGTGIYEQYF
TRBV9	.	TRBJ2-7	.	TGTGCCAGCAGCGTAGCCGGAGGGGTCCACGAGCAGTACTTC	CASSVAGGVHEQYF
TRBV5-4	.	TRBJ2-1	.	TGTGCCAGCAGCCCACCGGTCGGGGGTGGGAATGAGCAGTTCTTC	CASSPPVGGGNEQFF
TRBV19	.	TRBJ1-2	.	TGTGCCAGTAGTCAGAAGGGCTACACCTTC	CASSQKGYTF
TRBV4-1	TRBD1	TRBJ1-1	.	TGCGCCAGCAGCCTCTCCCCGGACAGGAGCTCCACTGAAGCTTTCTTT	CASSLSPDRSSTEAFF
TRBV5-6	.	TRBJ2-7	.	TGTGCCAGCAGCTCCGAAATACAGGGCCACGAGCAGTACTTC	CASSSEIQGHEQYF
TRBV2	TRBD1	TRBJ1-5	.	TGTGCCAGCAAGCGACAGGGGGGCAATCAGCCCCAGCATTTT	CASKRQGGNQPQHF
TRBV24-1	TRBD1	TRBJ2-1	.	TGTGCCACCAGTGATTCTACAGGACAGGGTAATTGGAATGAGCAGTTCTTC	CATSDSTGQGNWNEQFF
TRBV11-2	TRBD2	TRBJ2-1	.	TGTGCCAGCAGCCCGGGGGGACTAGCGGAATACAATGAGCAGTTCTTC	CASSPGGLAEYNEQFF
TRBV12-5	.	TRBJ2-3	.	TGTGCTAGTGGTCGGGGTCTCACAGATACGCAGTATTTT	CASGRGLTDTQYF
TRBV7-9	TRBD2	TRBJ2-1	.	TGTGCCAGCAGCTTAGCGGGGCAGCGGGGGGGCCGGTCTCATGAGCAGTTCTTC	CASSLAGQRGGRSHEQFF
TRBV2	.	TRBJ1-2	.	TGTGCCAGCAGTATGGAGGTGAACTATGGCTACACCTTC	CASSMEVNYGYTF
TRBV5-1	TRBD2	TRBJ2-3	.	TGCGCCAGCAGCTTAACGAGCCTAGCGGGGGTTCCGGGCACAGATACGCAGTATTTT	CASSLTSLAGVPGTDTQYF
TRBV5-4	TRBD2	TRBJ2-1	.	TGTGCCAGCAGCCCTGGTCCTAGCGGGCCCAATGAGCAGTTCTTC	CASSPGPSGPNEQFF
TRBV7-2	TRBD1	TRBJ1-2	.	TGTGCCAGCAGCTTAGATCCAGGGGGCGCGGGTGGCTACACCTTC	CASSLDPGGAGGYTF
TRBV19	.	TRBJ1-2	.	TGTGCCAGTAGTATCTCACAGAAAGATGGCTACACCTTC	CASSISQKDGYTF
TRBV5-1	TRBD1	TRBJ2-5	.	TGCGCCAGCAGCAACGAGGGGGCAGGGGGCGCGACCCAGTACTTC	CASSNEGAGGATQYF
TRBV25-1	.	TRBJ2-2	.	TGTGCCAGCAGTGAGGGGGGATTCGGGGAGCTGTTTTTT	CASSEGGFGELFF
TRBV12-3/TRBV12-4	.	TRBJ2-3	.	TGTGCCAGCAGGGTCAGGAGCACAGATACGCAGTATTTT	CASRVRSTDTQYF
TRBV27	TRBD1	TRBJ2-5	.	TGTGCCAGCAGTCTAACAGGGGTTCACGAGACCCAGTACTTC	CASSLTGVHETQYF
TRBV2	TRBD2	TRBJ2-1	.	TGTGCCAGCAGTTTAGTAACAAGCGGGAGGGCGTATGAGCAGTTCTTC	CASSLVTSGRAYEQFF
TRBV12-3/TRBV12-4	.	TRBJ2-4	.	TGTGCCAGCAGTAAGGAGAACATTCAGTACTTC	CASSKENIQYF
TRBV21-1	.	TRBJ2-3	.	TGTGCCAGCAGCAAAAAGCCGGGAGGATCTAGCACAGATACGCAGTATTTT	CASSKKPGGSSTDTQYF
TRBV5-1	.	TRBJ2-7	.	TGCGCCAGCAGCTTGGACGGGGCCTACGAGCAGTACTTC	CASSLDGAYEQYF
TRBV28	TRBD1	TRBJ1-1	.	TGTGCCAGCAGTTTATTTCAGAAGGGACAGGGAGCTTTCTTT	CASSLFQKGQGAFF
TRBV5-6	TRBD1	TRBJ2-1	.	TGTGCCAGCAGCTTCACAGGGACAGGGGATCTAAATGAGCAGTTCTTC	CASSFTGTGDLNEQFF
TRBV3-1/TRBV3-2	TRBD1	TRBJ2-5	.	TGTGCCAGCAGCCAAATCCTAGGAAAGGGGGCGGCGGAGACCCAGTACTTC	CASSQILGKGAAETQYF
TRBV5-6	.	TRBJ2-7	.	TGTGCCAGCAGCTTGGGACAGATAAACGAGCAGTACTTC	CASSLGQINEQYF
TRBV18	.	TRBJ1-3	.	TGTGCCAGCTCACCCACAGGGTCCGGCTCTGGAAACACCATATATTTT	CASSPTGSGSGNTIYF
TRBV19	TRBD1	TRBJ1-2	.	TGTGCCAGTGGGACAGATTATGGCTACACCTTC	CASGTDYGYTF
TRBV2	TRBD2	TRBJ2-3	.	TGTGCCAGCAGTGACAGCGGGGGGGCCTATACGCAGTATTTT	CASSDSGGAYTQYF
TRBV2	TRBD1	TRBJ1-6	.	TGTGCCAGCAGCCGGACAGGGGAAAATTCACCCCTCCACTTT	CASSRTGENSPLHF
TRBV3-1/TRBV3-2	.	TRBJ2-7	.	TGTGCCAGCAGCCAGGCCTCTTGGCCCTACGAGCAGTACTTC	CASSQASWPYEQYF
TRBV28	.	TRBJ1-2	.	TGTGCCAGCAGTTACTCACCAACTAACTATGGCTACACCTTC	CASSYSPTNYGYTF
TRBV7-9	TRBD2	TRBJ2-3	.	TGTGCCAGCAGCTCCGGGACTAGCGGGGTGGATACGCAGTATTTT	CASSSGTSGVDTQYF
TRBV18	.	TRBJ2-5	.	TGTGCCAGCTCACTAGCTTCATCGCAAGAGACCCAGTACTTC	CASSLASSQETQYF
TRBV24-1	.	TRBJ2-7	.	TGTGCCACCAGTGACCCCAAACGGACACTCCACGAGCAGTACTTC	CATSDPKRTLHEQYF
TRBV9	TRBD2	TRBJ2-1	.	TGTGCCAGCAGCCCGAGAGCGGGGGGCCCCATTTCCTACAATGAGCAGTTCTTC	CASSPRAGGPISYNEQFF
TRBV7-9	TRBD2	TRBJ2-2	.	TGTGCCAGCAGCCCGAGCGGGAGGGTCACCGGGGAGCTGTTTTTT	CASSPSGRVTGELFF
TRBV2	TRBD1	TRBJ1-2	.	TGTGCCAGCAACTTGGACAGGGGAAATGGCTACACCTTC	CASNLDRGNGYTF
TRBV12-3/TRBV12-4	.	TRBJ2-1	.	TGTGCCAGCGGGCCTAGCGCCAAGCAGTTCTTC	CASGPSAKQFF
TRBV27	.	TRBJ1-1	.	TGTGCCAGCAGTCTACGATACAGCACCAACACTGAAGCTTTCTTT	CASSLRYSTNTEAFF
TRBV7-2	.	TRBJ1-6	once	TGTGCCAGCAGCTTATTCGGGTCTTTAGATTCACCCCTCCACTTT	CASSLFGSLDSPLHF
TRBV11-2	.	TRBJ2-7	.	TGTGCCAGCAGCTCCCAGGGGTACGAGCAGTACTTC	CASSSQGYEQYF
TRBV4-2	.	TRBJ2-5	.	TGTGCCAGCAGCCACGCGAGGGGGGGAGGAGAGACCCAGTACTTC	CASSHARGGGETQYF
TRBV28	.	TRBJ1-6	.	TGTGCCAGCAGTTCCCCCCAGAGGGACTCCAATTCACCCCTCCACTTT	CASSSPQRDSNSPLHF